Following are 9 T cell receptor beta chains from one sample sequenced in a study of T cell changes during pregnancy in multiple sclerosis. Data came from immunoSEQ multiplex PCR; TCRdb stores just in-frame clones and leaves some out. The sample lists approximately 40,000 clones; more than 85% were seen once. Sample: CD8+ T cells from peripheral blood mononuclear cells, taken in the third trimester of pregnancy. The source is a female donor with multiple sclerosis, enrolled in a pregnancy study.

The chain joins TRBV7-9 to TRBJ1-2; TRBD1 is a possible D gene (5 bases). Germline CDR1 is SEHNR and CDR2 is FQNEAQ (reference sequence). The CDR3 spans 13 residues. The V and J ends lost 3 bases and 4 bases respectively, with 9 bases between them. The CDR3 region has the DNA TGTGCCAGCAGCTTCCAGGGCCTCTATGGCTACACCTTC. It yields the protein CASSFQGLYGYTF.

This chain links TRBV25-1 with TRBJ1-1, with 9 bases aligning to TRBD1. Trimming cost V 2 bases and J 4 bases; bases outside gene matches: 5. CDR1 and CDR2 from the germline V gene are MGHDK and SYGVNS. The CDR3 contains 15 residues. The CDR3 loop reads CASSEQDRGGTEAFF. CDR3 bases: TGTGCCAGCAGTGAACAGGACAGGGGCGGCACTGAAGCTTTCTTT.

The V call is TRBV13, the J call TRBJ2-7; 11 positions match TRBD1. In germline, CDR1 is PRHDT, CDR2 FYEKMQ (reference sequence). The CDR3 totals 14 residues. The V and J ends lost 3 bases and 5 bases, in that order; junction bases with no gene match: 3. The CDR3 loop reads CASSFRDRGNEQYF. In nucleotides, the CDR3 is TGTGCCAGCAGCTTCCGGGACAGGGGGAACGAGCAGTACTTC. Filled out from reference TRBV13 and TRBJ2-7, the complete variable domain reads AAGVIQSPRHLIKEKRETATLKCYPIPRHDTVYWYQQGPGQDPQFLISFYEKMQSDKGSIPDRFSAQQFSDYHSELNMSSLELGDSALYFCASSFRDRGNEQYFGPGTRLTVT.

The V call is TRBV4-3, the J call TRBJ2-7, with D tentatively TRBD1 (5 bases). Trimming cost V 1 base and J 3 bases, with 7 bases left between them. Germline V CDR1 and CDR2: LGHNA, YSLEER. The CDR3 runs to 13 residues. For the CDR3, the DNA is TGCGCCAGCAGCCAAGGACAGATCTACGAGCAGTACTTC. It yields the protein CASSQGQIYEQYF.

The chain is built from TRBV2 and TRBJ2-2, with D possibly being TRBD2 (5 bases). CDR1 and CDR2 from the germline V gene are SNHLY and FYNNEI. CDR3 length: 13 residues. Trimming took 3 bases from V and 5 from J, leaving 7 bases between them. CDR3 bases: TGTGCCAGCAGTGATCCGGGGACCGGGGAGCTGTTTTTT. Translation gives CASSDPGTGELFF. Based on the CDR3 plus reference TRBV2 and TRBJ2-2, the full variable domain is EPEVTQTPSHQVTQMGQEVILRCVPISNHLYFYWYRQILGQKVEFLVSFYNNEISEKSEIFDDQFSVERPDGSNFTLKIRSTKLEDSAMYFCASSDPGTGELFFGEGSRLTVL.

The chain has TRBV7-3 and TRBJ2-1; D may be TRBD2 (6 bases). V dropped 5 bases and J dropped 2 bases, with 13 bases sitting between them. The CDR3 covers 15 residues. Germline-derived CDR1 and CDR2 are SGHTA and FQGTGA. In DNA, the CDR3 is TGTGCCAGCAGCATTAGCGGAGTCGCCTACAATGAGCAGTTCTTC. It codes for CASSISGVAYNEQFF.

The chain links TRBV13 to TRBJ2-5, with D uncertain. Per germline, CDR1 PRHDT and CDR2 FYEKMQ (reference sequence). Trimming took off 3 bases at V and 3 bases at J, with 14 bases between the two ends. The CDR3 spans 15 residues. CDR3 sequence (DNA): TGTGCCAGCAGCTTTTCCGAGACTCTCGAAGAGACCCAGTACTTC. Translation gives CASSFSETLEETQYF.

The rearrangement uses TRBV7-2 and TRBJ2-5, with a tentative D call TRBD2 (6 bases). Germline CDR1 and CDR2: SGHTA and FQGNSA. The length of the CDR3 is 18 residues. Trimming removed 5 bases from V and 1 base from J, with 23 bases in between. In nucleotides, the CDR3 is TGTGCCAGCAGCCGTCTGGGGGGACTCGGCGGAGCCCAAGAGACCCAGTACTTC. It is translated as CASSRLGGLGGAQETQYF.

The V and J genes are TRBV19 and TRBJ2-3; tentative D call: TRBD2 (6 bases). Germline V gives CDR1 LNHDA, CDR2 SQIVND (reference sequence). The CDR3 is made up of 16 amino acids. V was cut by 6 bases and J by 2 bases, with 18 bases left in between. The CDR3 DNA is TGTGCCAGTAGGAGGGCTACGGCGGGAACCACAGATACGCAGTATTTT. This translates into CASRRATAGTTDTQYF. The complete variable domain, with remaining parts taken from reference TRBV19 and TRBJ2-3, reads DGGITQSPKYLFRKEGQNVTLSCEQNLNHDAMYWYRQDPGQGLRLIYYSQIVNDFQKGDIAEGYSVSREKKESFPLTVTSAQKNPTAFYLCASRRATAGTTDTQYFGPGTRLTVL.